The 12 T cell receptor beta chains listed next were all sequenced from one sample in a study of OX40 agonist ivuxolimab in advanced cancers. Clones were read by immunoSEQ multiplex PCR, and TCRdb kept only the in-frame ones, dropping some. This table holds 70,000 or so clones, 80% to 95% found once. The starting material was CD4+ or CD8+ T cells sorted from blood, obtained in a trial of the OX40 agonist ivuxolimab. These receptors came from an adult with an advanced solid tumor such as melanoma, head and neck, liver or kidney cancer.

V is TRBV28 and J is TRBJ2-7; D may be TRBD1 (6 bases). Germline V gene lookup returns CDR1 MDHEN and CDR2 SYDVKM. Trimming left V 5 bases short and J 6 bases short, with 8 bases between. The CDR3 sequence is 11 residues long. The CDR3 DNA reads as TGTGCCAGCAGTGGACAGTCCGAGCAGTACTTC. Translating it yields CASSGQSEQYF.

The rearrangement uses TRBV10-2 and TRBJ2-7, with D perhaps assigned TRBD1 or TRBD2 (5 bases each). CDR1 WSHSY and CDR2 SAAADI come from the germline V gene. The V and J ends lost 8 bases and 0 bases respectively, with 14 bases between them. There are 14 residues in the CDR3. The CDR3: CASGRGTLSYEQYF. DNA of the CDR3: TGCGCCAGCGGTAGAGGGACCCTCTCCTACGAGCAGTACTTC.

This clone occurred once. This chain links TRBV9 with TRBJ2-1; the match to TRBD2 covers 9 bases. This CDR3 is 15 amino acids long. Germline V gene sequence: CDR1 SGDLS, CDR2 YYNGEE. V lost 0 bases to trimming and J lost 12 bases; unmatched junction nucleotides: 10. The CDR3 sequence is CASSVESGLATGQFF. The CDR3 DNA is TGTGCCAGCAGCGTAGAGTCAGGACTAGCGACGGGGCAGTTCTTC.

This chain connects TRBV28 to TRBJ2-5; 10 bases map to TRBD1. The V segment lost 6 bases and the J segment 5 bases; nucleotides outside the gene matches: 9. The CDR3 sequence is 15 residues long. Germline values: CDR1 MDHEN, CDR2 SYDVKM. The CDR3 sequence: CASRTDRGPAETQYF. The CDR3 DNA sequence: TGTGCCAGCAGAACTGACAGGGGGCCCGCGGAGACCCAGTACTTC.

The rearrangement links TRBV28 to TRBJ2-1, with D hard to call. The CDR3 contains 11 residues. V dropped 8 bases and J dropped 12 bases, with 14 bases sitting between them. Germline V gene data show CDR1 as MDHEN and CDR2 as SYDVKM. Here the CDR3 DNA reads TGTGCCAGCTCAAGCCGTGAAAGGCAGTTCTTC. Translation gives CASSSRERQFF. The variable domain in full, completed from reference TRBV28 and TRBJ2-1, reads DVKVTQSSRYLVKRTGEKVFLECVQDMDHENMFWYRQDPGLGLRLIYFSYDVKMKEKGDIPEGYSVSREKKERFSLILESASTNQTSMYLCASSSRERQFFGPGTRLTVL.

This rearrangement joins TRBV14 to TRBJ2-2; D is undetermined. Trimming stripped 4 bases from V and 0 bases from J, with 12 bases between. Germline V lookup: CDR1 SGHDN, CDR2 FVKESK. The CDR3 is made up of 16 amino acids. CDR3: CASSPYDPANTGELFF. The CDR3 region has the DNA TGTGCCAGCAGCCCCTATGATCCGGCGAACACCGGGGAGCTGTTTTTT.

The V call is TRBV19, the J call TRBJ2-7; either TRBD1 or TRBD2 may fit D (6 bases each). Trimming left V 7 bases short and J 2 bases short, with 12 bases between. The CDR3 spans 13 residues. Per the germline V gene, CDR1 is LNHDA and CDR2 is SQIVND (reference sequence). The CDR3 DNA reads TGTGCCAGTACGGCGGGACAAACCTACGAGCAGTACTTC. It yields the protein CASTAGQTYEQYF.

The chain has TRBV19 and TRBJ1-6; D gene ambiguous. This CDR3 is built from 15 residues. Trimming left V 3 bases short and J 7 bases short, with 13 bases between. CDR1 and CDR2 (germline): LNHDA, SQIVND (reference sequence). The CDR3 spells CASSISHSGNSPLHF. In nucleotides, the CDR3 is TGTGCCAGTAGTATCTCCCACTCCGGGAATTCACCCCTCCACTTT. Based on the CDR3 plus reference TRBV19 and TRBJ1-6, the full variable domain is DGGITQSPKYLFRKEGQNVTLSCEQNLNHDAMYWYRQDPGQGLRLIYYSQIVNDFQKGDIAEGYSVSREKKESFPLTVTSAQKNPTAFYLCASSISHSGNSPLHFGNGTRLTVT.

The chain is built from TRBV29-1 and TRBJ2-7, with no clear D. Germline V CDR1 and CDR2: SQVTM, ANQGSEA. Trimming stripped 6 bases from V and 3 bases from J, with 9 bases between. This CDR3 comprises 11 residues. DNA for the CDR3: TGCAGCGTCGGGTCCTACTACGAGCAGTACTTC. It yields the protein CSVGSYYEQYF.

This clone occurred a few times. The chain has TRBV18 and TRBJ2-2; weak D call: TRBD2 (6 bases). Trimming stripped 6 bases from V and 1 base from J, with 15 bases between. This CDR3 has 16 residues. The germline V gene encodes CDR1 KGHSH and CDR2 LQKENI. CDR3 nucleotide sequence: TGTGCCAGCTCCCGCCTAGCGACCCAGAACACCGGGGAGCTGTTTTTT. It codes for CASSRLATQNTGELFF.

V gene TRBV19 combines with J gene TRBJ1-5, with TRBD1 matching 8 bases. There are 13 residues in the CDR3. Per the germline V gene, CDR1 is LNHDA and CDR2 is SQIVND (reference sequence). J was trimmed by 6 bases and V by 6 bases; bases with no gene match: 4. The DNA of the CDR3 is TGTGCCAGTAGCGGGACAGGCGGTCAGCCCCAGCATTTT. It is translated as CASSGTGGQPQHF.

A remark on this clone: The junction departs from the called germline gene at one end, perhaps through a read error. The chain combines TRBV5-5 with TRBJ2-7; D possibly uses TRBD1 or TRBD2 (5 bases each). Germline lookup yields CDR1 SGHKS and CDR2 YYEKEE (reference sequence). The CDR3 is 12 residues long. The CDR3: CTSSPWGSEQYF. CDR3 nucleotides: TGTACCAGCTCACCCTGGGGGAGCGAGCAGTACTTC.